Following are 32 T cell receptor beta chains from one sample sequenced in a study of T-cell memory formation after mild COVID-19. One entry per CDR3 protein results from TCRdb running MiXCR on the 5' RACE reads. This table holds about 44,000 distinct CDR3 sequences, 6% to 7% found once. The material sequenced was PBMCs or a T cell subset sorted from them (not recorded which). These receptors all stem from an adult who had mild COVID-19 (a few samples of this study predate the infection). Cell type and time point are not known.

In its sample, this clonotype was seen many times. The chain couples TRBV5-6 to TRBJ2-6; no clear D gene. Germline V gives CDR1 SGHDT, CDR2 YYEEEE. The length of the CDR3 is 14 residues. V lost 0 bases, J lost 4 bases, and 5 bases lay in between. The CDR3 nucleotides read TGTGCCAGCAGCTTGGACGTAGGGGCCAACGTCCTGACTTTC. It yields the protein CASSLDVGANVLTF.

There are a few counts of this clonotype. CDR3 protein: CATSRGGTEAFF. The CDR3 DNA reads TGTGCCACCTCCCGGGGAGGCACTGAAGCTTTCTTT. The genes are TRBV6-5 and TRBJ1-1; D gene unclear. The germline V gene encodes CDR1 MNHEY and CDR2 SVGAGI. V was trimmed by 10 bases and J by 4 bases, leaving 13 bases between them. CDR3 size: 12 residues.

The rearrangement joins TRBV19 to TRBJ1-1, with a weak D call TRBD1 (5 bases). This CDR3 is 13 amino acids long. Germline values: CDR1 LNHDA, CDR2 SQIVND (reference sequence). The ends were cut back, 7 bases at V and 5 bases at J, with 14 bases in the middle. The CDR3: CASKVSGMTEAFF. CDR3 coding DNA: TGTGCCAGTAAAGTGTCAGGGATGACTGAAGCTTTCTTT.

This clonotype is classed as medium-sized. The chain employs TRBV29-1 and TRBJ2-5; D is perhaps TRBD2 (5 bases). Germline V gene lookup returns CDR1 SQVTM and CDR2 ANQGSEA. The CDR3 sequence is 12 residues long. V lost 4 bases, J lost 7 bases, and 13 bases lay in between. The CDR3 loop reads CSVGAPEGTQYF. The CDR3 bases are TGCAGCGTTGGGGCCCCAGAGGGGACCCAGTACTTC.

This clonotype showed up many times. V usage is TRBV12-3 or TRBV12-4 and J usage is TRBJ2-5; 8 bases map to TRBD1. V shed 6 bases and J 7 bases; nucleotides not matched to a gene: 1. CDR3 length: 11 residues. CDR3 region: CASSTGGTQYF. Written as DNA, the CDR3 is TGTGCCAGCAGCACAGGGGGGACCCAGTACTTC.

The gene calls are TRBV6-5 and TRBJ1-2, with 8 bases fitting TRBD1. This CDR3 is built from 17 residues. Germline V gene data show CDR1 as MNHEY and CDR2 as SVGAGI. V lost 4 bases and J lost 0; bases outside the gene matches: 10. The CDR3 sequence is CASSLTGASIPNYGYTF. DNA of the CDR3: TGTGCCAGCAGTTTGACAGGGGCCTCTATTCCTAACTATGGCTACACCTTC.

This clonotype was detected many times. The chain carries TRBV7-9 and TRBJ2-7, with TRBD1 identical over 9 bases. The CDR3 runs 15 residues. The ends lost 4 bases at V and 3 bases at J; junction bases unmatched: 7. Germline CDR1 SEHNR, CDR2 FQNEAQ (reference sequence). CDR3 protein: CASSSTDRGGYEQYF. CDR3 coding DNA: TGTGCCAGCAGCTCAACGGACAGGGGAGGCTACGAGCAGTACTTC.

The V and J genes are TRBV23-1 and TRBJ2-1; either TRBD1 or TRBD2 may supply D (6 bases each). TRBV23-1 is assigned to the ORF class and has an uncertain function. The CDR3 length is 18 residues. The ends were cut back, 8 bases at V and 4 bases at J, with 27 bases in the middle. CDR3 sequence reads: CASADSGAGPQLYNEQFF. CDR3 DNA: TGCGCCAGCGCGGACTCGGGGGCGGGGCCCCAACTTTACAATGAGCAGTTCTTC.

Ten or more counts support this clonotype. The chain couples TRBV7-2 to TRBJ1-2; D is perhaps TRBD1 (6 bases). V was cut by 4 bases and J by 1 base, with 19 bases left in between. The CDR3 spans 17 residues. Germline V gene sequence: CDR1 SGHTA, CDR2 FQGNSA. CDR3 amino acids: CASSSPLRGPFNYGYTF. CDR3 in DNA: TGTGCCAGCAGCTCCCCCCTCAGGGGCCCATTTAACTATGGCTACACCTTC.

This clonotype appeared many times. This chain links TRBV12-3 or TRBV12-4 with TRBJ1-1; 7 bases line up with TRBD1. V was pared by 7 bases and J by 10 bases, with 12 bases of the junction left unmatched. The CDR3 spans 13 residues. The CDR3 reads CASTVRTAGGAFF. As DNA, the CDR3 is TGTGCCAGCACCGTTAGGACCGCAGGGGGAGCTTTCTTT.

This clonotype has at least ten counts. The chain joins TRBV7-8 to TRBJ2-7; 8 nucleotides line up with TRBD1. Trimming removed 5 bases from V and 2 bases from J; junction bases left unmatched: 8. The CDR3 has 15 amino acids. Germline CDR1 and CDR2: SGHVS and FQNEAQ. CDR3 sequence reads: CASSPGGLAAYEQYF. In DNA form, the CDR3 reads TGTGCCAGCAGCCCAGGGGGCCTAGCAGCCTACGAGCAGTACTTC.

There are a few counts of this clonotype. The V gene is TRBV20-1, the J gene TRBJ1-5, with 7 bases aligning to TRBD1. The CDR3 consists of 13 residues. J was trimmed by 7 bases and V by 5 bases; bases with no gene match: 8. CDR1 is DFQATT, CDR2 SNEGSKA, per germline (reference sequence). DNA for the CDR3: TGCAGTGCTTCCGACAGGGTCAACCAGCCCCAGCATTTT. This gives the protein CSASDRVNQPQHF.

There are many counts of this clonotype. The chain carries TRBV4-2 and TRBJ2-7; possibly TRBD1 for D (5 bases). V was clipped by 0 bases and J by 2 bases, with 8 bases between them. Germline assignment: CDR1 LGHNA and CDR2 YNFKEQ. The CDR3 is 14 amino acids. CDR3 loop: CASSQEARAYEQYF. For the CDR3, the DNA is TGTGCCAGCAGCCAAGAGGCCAGGGCCTACGAGCAGTACTTC.

In its sample, this clonotype was seen many times. In DNA, the CDR3 is TGTGCCAGCAGCTTCGATGTGACAGGGAGGGCTTTCTTT. Its translation is CASSFDVTGRAFF. The chain joins TRBV7-8 to TRBJ1-1; 7 bases fit TRBD1. J gave up 11 bases and V 3 bases, and 9 bases lay outside the gene matches. This CDR3 comprises 13 residues. The germline gives CDR1 SGHVS, CDR2 FQNEAQ.

This clonotype was recorded many times. The rearrangement joins TRBV18 to TRBJ2-7, with D unresolved. This CDR3 contains 13 residues. Germline-derived CDR1 and CDR2 are KGHSH and LQKENI. Deletions cut 2 bases from V and 3 bases from J, with 8 bases between. This CDR3 is CASSPSQLYEQYF. The CDR3 bases are TGTGCCAGCTCACCATCACAGCTCTACGAGCAGTACTTC.

The gene calls are TRBV12-3 or TRBV12-4 and TRBJ2-7; possibly TRBD1 or TRBD2 for D (6 bases each). The CDR3 is 14 residues long. V lost 10 bases to trimming and J lost 0 bases, with 16 bases between them. For the CDR3, the DNA is TGTGCCACCGCTCTTGGAGGGGGCTCCTACGAGCAGTACTTC. Its protein is CATALGGGSYEQYF.

This clonotype was recorded at least ten times. The chain joins TRBV5-1 to TRBJ2-1, with D perhaps TRBD1 (6 bases). CDR3 length equals 15 residues. Germline V gene sequence: CDR1 SGHRS, CDR2 YFSETQ. The V gene lost 4 bases and the J gene lost 4 bases, with 15 bases spanning the gap. The CDR3 here is CASSLAGTFYNEQFF. CDR3 in DNA: TGCGCCAGCAGCCTGGCCGGGACATTTTACAATGAGCAGTTCTTC.

This chain connects TRBV7-9 to TRBJ1-2; D may be TRBD1 (6 bases). The CDR3 length is 16 residues. Trimming took 3 bases from V and 4 from J, leaving 18 bases between them. Per the germline V gene, CDR1 is SEHNR and CDR2 is FQNEAQ (reference sequence). CDR3 loop: CASSLGGGDIAYGYTF. The DNA for the CDR3 is TGTGCCAGCAGCTTGGGCGGAGGGGACATCGCCTATGGCTACACCTTC.

The chain employs TRBV28 and TRBJ2-7; 8 bases are a match to TRBD1. The CDR3 sequence is 14 residues long. Germline values: CDR1 MDHEN, CDR2 SYDVKM. Trimming took 5 bases from V and 2 from J; bases not matched to a gene: 5. The CDR3, as DNA: TGTGCCAGCAGTCCAACAGGGGGAACCTACGAGCAGTACTTC. Its protein is CASSPTGGTYEQYF. The full variable domain, with the rest looked up from reference TRBV28 and TRBJ2-7, is DVKVTQSSRYLVKRTGEKVFLECVQDMDHENMFWYRQDPGLGLRLIYFSYDVKMKEKGDIPEGYSVSREKKERFSLILESASTNQTSMYLCASSPTGGTYEQYFGPGTRLTVT.

This clonotype showed up just a few times. V gene TRBV4-2 combines with J gene TRBJ1-6; D gene unclear. CDR1 and CDR2 (germline): LGHNA, YNFKEQ. This CDR3 spans 17 amino acids. The V gene lost 0 bases and the J gene lost 0 bases, with 9 bases spanning the gap. CDR3 protein: CASSQESASSYNSPLHF. Written as DNA, the CDR3 is TGTGCCAGCAGCCAAGAATCTGCTAGCTCCTATAATTCACCCCTCCACTTT.

Ten or more counts support this clonotype. The chain combines TRBV3-1 with TRBJ2-5; 8 bases are shared with TRBD2. The trim removed 0 bases at V and 1 base at J, leaving 7 bases unmatched. The CDR3 has 17 amino acids. Germline CDR1 reads LGHDT; CDR2 reads YNNKEL (reference sequence). Here the CDR3 DNA reads TGTGCCAGCAGCCAAGATGCGACTAGCGCAAGCCAAGAGACCCAGTACTTC. Its translation is CASSQDATSASQETQYF.

At least ten counts were recorded for this clonotype. The DNA of the CDR3 is TGCGCCAGCAGCACTCGGGGCCTACAAGAGACCCAGTACTTC. Protein sequence: CASSTRGLQETQYF. The chain combines TRBV5-1 with TRBJ2-5, with D possibly called TRBD1 or TRBD2 (5 bases each). This CDR3 is 14 amino acids long. Trimming removed 4 bases from V and 2 bases from J, with 12 bases in between. The germline V gene has CDR1 SGHRS and CDR2 YFSETQ.

This clonotype occurred many times. This rearrangement joins TRBV3-1 to TRBJ2-1; weak D call: TRBD2 (6 bases). Trimming took off 11 bases at V and 6 bases at J, with 11 bases between the two ends. Germline CDR1 LGHDT, CDR2 YNNKEL (reference sequence). The CDR3 is 11 amino acids. DNA of the CDR3: TGTGCCTGTGGAGGGCTCAATGAGCAGTTCTTC. It encodes CACGGLNEQFF.

The table lists this clonotype with a few counts. The chain uses TRBV30 and TRBJ2-2, with TRBD2 matching 11 bases. CDR3 length: 16 residues. Germline V gives CDR1 GTSNPN, CDR2 SVGIG (reference sequence). V was pared by 7 bases and J by 5 bases, with 12 bases of the junction left unmatched. As DNA, the CDR3 is TGTGCCTACCGGAGTAGCGGGGGGGCCGGGACCGGGGAGCTGTTTTTT. The encoded protein is CAYRSSGGAGTGELFF.

This clonotype has at least ten counts. For the CDR3, the DNA is TGTGCCTGGAGTAAAGGGGCACGCAATCAGCCCCAGCATTTT. Encoded protein: CAWSKGARNQPQHF. The chain links TRBV30 to TRBJ1-5; the D gene is possibly TRBD1 (5 bases). Germline CDR1 reads GTSNPN; CDR2 reads SVGIG (reference sequence). The CDR3 runs 14 residues. V was shortened by 2 bases and J by 2 bases, with 10 bases between the two germline ends.

This clonotype was observed at least ten times. The rearrangement links TRBV6-1 to TRBJ2-1; D possibly matches TRBD1 or TRBD2 (6 bases each). There are 18 residues in the CDR3. V was trimmed by 6 bases and J by 5 bases, leaving 26 bases between them. Per the germline V gene, CDR1 is MNHNS and CDR2 is SASEGT. The CDR3 reads CASSTAKRGGLRHNEQFF. The CDR3 coding sequence is TGTGCCAGCAGCACCGCTAAGCGAGGGGGGCTACGGCACAATGAGCAGTTCTTC.

This clonotype was seen at least ten times. The chain couples TRBV4-3 to TRBJ2-7; D gene ambiguous. Germline values: CDR1 LGHNA, CDR2 YSLEER. Trimming left V 0 bases short and J 8 bases short, with 11 bases between. The CDR3 extends over 13 amino acids. The CDR3 protein is CASSQDPPTKQYF. CDR3 DNA: TGCGCCAGCAGCCAAGATCCCCCTACGAAGCAGTACTTC.

At least ten counts were recorded for this clonotype. The CDR3 DNA reads as TGTGCCAGCAGCACTCGGGAGTTACGAGAGACCCAGTACTTC. Its translation: CASSTRELRETQYF. This chain connects TRBV7-9 to TRBJ2-5; possible D gene TRBD2, 6 bases. The CDR3 contains 14 residues. V dropped 5 bases and J dropped 4 bases, with 14 bases sitting between them. CDR1 and CDR2 from the germline V gene are SEHNR and FQNEAQ (reference sequence).

With respect to this clonotype: An end of the junction does not agree with germline; a read error may underlie this. This chain links TRBV4-1 with TRBJ2-3; D is perhaps TRBD1 (6 bases). CDR1 is MGHRA and CDR2 is YSYEKL in the germline V gene. The CDR3 has 14 residues. CDR3: CASSRAGVTDKQYF. DNA of the CDR3: TGCGCCAGCAGTCGGGCAGGGGTGACAGATAAGCAGTATTTT.

The V call is TRBV11-2, the J call TRBJ1-6; D gene ambiguous. Germline V CDR1 and CDR2: SGHAT, FQNNGV. Trimming cost V 2 bases and J 5 bases, with 10 bases left between them. CDR3 length equals 15 residues. DNA for the CDR3: TGTGCCAGCAGCTTATCACCCGGGGATAATTCACCCCTCCACTTT. This gives the protein CASSLSPGDNSPLHF. The entire variable domain, with the rest obtained from reference TRBV11-2 and TRBJ1-6, is as follows: EAGVAQSPRYKIIEKRQSVAFWCNPISGHATLYWYQQILGQGPKLLIQFQNNGVVDDSQLPKDRFSAERLKGVDSTLKIQPAKLEDSAVYLCASSLSPGDNSPLHFGNGTRLTVT.

This clonotype was counted at least ten times. The V gene is TRBV27, the J gene TRBJ1-5; D is undetermined. Germline lookup yields CDR1 MNHEY and CDR2 SMNVEV (reference sequence). The CDR3 consists of 15 residues. Trimming shortened V by 6 bases and J by 3 bases, and 15 bases separated the two germline ends. The CDR3 region has the DNA TGTGCCAGCAGGACCCTGTCGGTGAACAATCAGCCCCAGCATTTT. It translates to CASRTLSVNNQPQHF.

The chain links TRBV2 to TRBJ2-5; D perhaps matches TRBD2 (5 bases). The CDR3 runs 13 residues. CDR1 and CDR2 (germline): SNHLY, FYNNEI. Trimming took off 1 base at V and 4 bases at J, with 7 bases between the two ends. DNA of the CDR3: TGTGCCAGCAGTGAAGGGGAGAGAGAGACCCAGTACTTC. Amino acid sequence: CASSEGERETQYF.